This paragraph reports one T cell receptor beta chain. This specimen belongs to a study of T cell changes during pregnancy in multiple sclerosis. Losses at the gene ends were 3 bases for V and 3 bases for J; bases not matched to a gene: 2. Germline assignment: CDR1 SGHRS and CDR2 YFSETQ. This CDR3 spans 14 amino acids. Some clones are missing from TCRdb's copy, which holds only in-frame ones; the method was immunoSEQ multiplex PCR. The repertoire holds 85,000 to 100,000 clones, with more than 85% as singletons. The sequenced sample was peripheral blood, obtained in the first trimester of pregnancy. The chain joins TRBV5-1 to TRBJ1-1; TRBD1 agrees at 10 bases. The sequence derives from a female donor with multiple sclerosis, enrolled in a pregnancy study. The CDR3 sequence: CASSSGTGDTEAFF. The CDR3 DNA is TGCGCCAGCAGCTCCGGGACAGGGGACACTGAAGCTTTCTTT.